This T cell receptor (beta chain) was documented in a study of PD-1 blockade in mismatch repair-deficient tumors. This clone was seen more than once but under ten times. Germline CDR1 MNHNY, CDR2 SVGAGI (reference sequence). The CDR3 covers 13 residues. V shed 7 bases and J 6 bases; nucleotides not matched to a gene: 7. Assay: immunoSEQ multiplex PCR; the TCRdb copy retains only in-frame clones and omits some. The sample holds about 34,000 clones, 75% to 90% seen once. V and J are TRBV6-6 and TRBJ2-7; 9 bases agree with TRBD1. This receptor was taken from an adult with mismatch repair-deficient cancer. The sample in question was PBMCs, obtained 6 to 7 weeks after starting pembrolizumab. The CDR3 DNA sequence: TGTGCCAGCAACCGACAGGGGGTCCGCGAGCAGTACTTC. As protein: CASNRQGVREQYF.